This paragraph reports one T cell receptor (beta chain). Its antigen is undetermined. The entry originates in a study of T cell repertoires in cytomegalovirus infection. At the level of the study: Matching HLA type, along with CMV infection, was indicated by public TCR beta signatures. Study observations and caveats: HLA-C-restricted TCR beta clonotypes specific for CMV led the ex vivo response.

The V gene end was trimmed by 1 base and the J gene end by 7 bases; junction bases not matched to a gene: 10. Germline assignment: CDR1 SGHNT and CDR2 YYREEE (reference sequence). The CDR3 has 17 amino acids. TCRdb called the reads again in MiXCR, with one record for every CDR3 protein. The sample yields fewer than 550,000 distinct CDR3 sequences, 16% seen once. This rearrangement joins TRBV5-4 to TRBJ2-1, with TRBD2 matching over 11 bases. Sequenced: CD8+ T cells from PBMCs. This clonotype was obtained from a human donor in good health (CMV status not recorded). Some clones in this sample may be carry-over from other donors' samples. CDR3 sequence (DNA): TGTGCCAGCAGCTTGCCTAGCGGGGGGCTTAGGGGAAATGAGCAGTTCTTC. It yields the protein CASSLPSGGLRGNEQFF.